This T cell receptor (beta chain) emerged from a study of cytomegalovirus exposure and HLA in healthy donors. This clone was seen just once. PCR was performed using 60 Vbeta and 13 Jbeta primers. Here immunoSEQ multiplex PCR was the method, and the copy in TCRdb shows in-frame clones only, minus some. The table shows around 55,000 clones, with about 76% occurring only once. Per germline, CDR1 SQVTM and CDR2 ANQGSEA. The CDR3 runs 14 residues. The V gene lost 5 bases and the J gene lost 7 bases, with 20 bases spanning the gap. The chain couples TRBV29-1 to TRBJ1-2, with D perhaps matching TRBD1 (5 bases). The clonotype was recovered from a female donor in good health and CMV-seronegative. Material: PBMCs. For the CDR3, the DNA is TGCAGCGTTCGTACCGGGACTAACGAGGCTGGCTACACCTTC. Translating it yields CSVRTGTNEAGYTF.